Reported below is one TCR beta chain. What it binds is unknown. The validation cohort, a group of over a hundred subjects, included the donors and was separate from the roughly 620-subject first cohort. TCRdb keeps only in-frame clones here, not all; method: immunoSEQ multiplex PCR. This sample has roughly 200,000 clones, with about three quarters found just once. Losses at the gene ends were 4 bases for V and 3 bases for J; bases not matched to a gene: 7. This CDR3 is 16 amino acids long. Germline V lookup: CDR1 SNHLY, CDR2 FYNNEI. These data come from a study of cytomegalovirus exposure and HLA in healthy donors. Overall study context: The 500 to 750 first-cohort repertoires and the 100 to 150 validation repertoires shared the same platform, a later analysis reported.

Study-wide results and limits: It was fewer than 200 TCR beta chains that were listed as cytomegalovirus-associated. It was confirmed in vitro that a few of the CMV-associated chains were specific for CMV antigens.

Sequencing was carried out using PBMCs. The chain has TRBV2 and TRBJ2-1; 9 bases are a match to TRBD2. The TCR comes from a woman between 25 and 40 years old in good health and CMV-seronegative. In DNA form, the CDR3 reads TGTGCCAGCAGTGGCCCACTAGCGGGCGTCTACAATGAGCAGTTCTTC. Translated, it gives CASSGPLAGVYNEQFF.